A single sample is the source of the 24 T cell receptor beta chains below, sequenced in a study of tumor and adjacent non-tumor tissue in lung cancer. TCRbeta libraries were built with three rounds of nested PCR, modified from ARM-PCR. TCRdb independently ran MiXCR on the multiplex PCR reads; one entry per CDR3 protein. The repertoire consists of roughly 200,000 distinct CDR3 sequences, with 71% occurring once and the leading ten covering about 23%. This sample's RNA came from whole unsorted tissue. Sequencing was performed on lung tumor tissue. All receptors derive from a man aged 60 to 75 with non-small cell lung cancer.

This clonotype occurred once. A read error may explain this, as a much larger clone is one base away. The J gene is TRBJ1-1, the V gene TRBV20-1; TRBD1 matches at 9 bases. In germline, CDR1 is DFQATT, CDR2 SNEGSKA (reference sequence). CDR3 size: 16 residues. CDR3 loop: CSARGTTGQGNTEASF. The DNA of the CDR3 is TGCAGTGCTAGGGGCACTACAGGACAGGGGAACACTGAAGCTTCCTTT.

On this clonotype: This likely comes from a read error, as the CDR3 has no conserved phenylalanine or tryptophan at its end. The V call is TRBV6-5, the J call TRBJ1-2; 7 bases align to TRBD1. The CDR3 is made up of 16 amino acids. J gave up 7 bases and V 5 bases, and 16 bases lay outside the gene matches. Germline CDR1 reads MNHEY; CDR2 reads SVGAGI. The CDR3 protein is CASSDPALTGSFGYTL. The CDR3 DNA reads as TGTGCCAGCAGTGACCCAGCCCTGACAGGGAGCTTTGGCTACACCTTA.

For this clonotype: A clone one base away is much larger, so this may be a read error. This sequence joins TRBV7-8 and TRBJ1-1, with 7 bases identical to TRBD1. The ends lost 7 bases at V and 11 bases at J; junction bases unmatched: 19. This CDR3 comprises 15 residues. Germline-derived CDR1 and CDR2 are SGHVS and FQNEAQ. The CDR3 DNA is TGTGCCAGCAACTCAGACGAGTTACCAGGGGGAGAGGCTTTCTTT. Amino acid sequence: CASNSDELPGGEAFF.

Of note for this clonotype: One junction end does not reproduce the germline sequence, and a read error may be involved. The V call is TRBV11-1, the J call TRBJ2-7; D might be TRBD2 (5 bases). The CDR3 is made up of 16 amino acids. Germline V gene data show CDR1 as SGHAT and CDR2 as FQDESV (reference sequence). CDR3 nucleotide sequence: TGTGCCAGCACCTTAGCGATTCGTGACAACTCCTACGAACAGTATTTC. This translates into CASTLAIRDNSYEQYF.

A remark on this clonotype: One base away lies a much larger clone, so this may be a sequencing read error. The chain uses TRBV20-1 and TRBJ2-7; D possibly corresponds to TRBD1 (6 bases). The CDR3 has 12 residues. Germline CDR1 is DFQATT and CDR2 is SNEGSKA (reference sequence). The CDR3 DNA reads as TGCACTGCTAACCGGGACAAAGGTTGGCAGTACTTC. The encoded protein is CTANRDKGWQYF.

Many counts were recorded for this clonotype. The rearrangement uses TRBV6-1 and TRBJ1-1; no clear D. The CDR3 has 10 residues. Trimming removed 6 bases from V and 8 bases from J, with 7 bases in between. CDR1 and CDR2 from the germline V gene are MNHNS and SASEGT. The CDR3 DNA reads TGTGCCAGCAGCCGGGGAGAAGCTTTCTTT. Protein: CASSRGEAFF.

This rearrangement joins TRBV6-2 or TRBV6-3 to TRBJ2-1; 9 nucleotides line up with TRBD2. The length of the CDR3 is 15 residues. Per germline, CDR1 MNHEY and CDR2 SVGEGT. J gave up 0 bases and V 6 bases, and 3 bases lay outside the gene matches. CDR3 protein: CASRISGSSYNEQFF. Here the CDR3 DNA reads TGTGCCAGCAGAATTAGCGGGAGCTCCTACAATGAGCAGTTCTTC.

This clonotype showed up just a few times. This chain links TRBV4-3 with TRBJ1-6; a possible D gene is TRBD1 (5 bases). CDR1 and CDR2 from the germline V gene are LGHNA and YSLEER. The CDR3 is made up of 15 amino acids. Trimming stripped 0 bases from V and 11 bases from J, with 14 bases between. The CDR3 DNA sequence: TGCGCCAGCAGCCAAGATATGGGGGTTGAGGCACCCCTCCACTTT. This gives the protein CASSQDMGVEAPLHF.

The chain links TRBV28 to TRBJ2-5; TRBD2 agrees at 10 bases. The CDR3 totals 15 residues. Trimming removed 6 bases from V and 4 bases from J; junction bases left unmatched: 8. Per the germline V gene, CDR1 is MDHEN and CDR2 is SYDVKM. This CDR3 reads CASRKSGGARETQYF. CDR3 bases: TGTGCCAGCAGAAAAAGCGGGGGGGCCCGAGAGACCCAGTACTTC.

About this clonotype itself: Compared with germline, one end of the junction differs, possibly owing to a read error. This chain joins TRBV11-3 and TRBJ2-1; no firm D call. The V gene's germline CDR1 is SGHNT and CDR2 YENEEA. CDR3 length: 15 amino acids. CDR3 sequence (DNA): TGTGCCAGCAGCTTAGAGTGGGTGGTGAACAATGAGCTGTTCTTC. It codes for CASSLEWVVNNELFF.

The chain carries TRBV6-2 or TRBV6-3 and TRBJ2-7; TRBD2 matches 9 bases. This CDR3 has 13 residues. Germline V gene sequence: CDR1 MNHEY, CDR2 SVGEGT. V was pared by 5 bases and J by 7 bases, with 6 bases of the junction left unmatched. CDR3: CASSLAGRREQYF. CDR3 sequence (DNA): TGTGCCAGCAGTCTAGCGGGAAGACGGGAGCAGTACTTC.

A few counts support this clonotype. V gene TRBV6-2 or TRBV6-3 combines with J gene TRBJ1-5; 8 bases are shared with TRBD1. The CDR3 extends over 15 amino acids. Unmatched junction bases numbered 10, after V lost 7 bases and J lost 5 bases. Germline CDR1 and CDR2: MNHEY and SVGEGT. CDR3 DNA: TGTGCCAGCAAGTCGGGCTCAGGGGGCCATCAGCCCCAGCATTTT. This gives the protein CASKSGSGGHQPQHF.

This clonotype was observed a few times. The V gene is TRBV5-4, the J gene TRBJ1-1; the D gene is possibly TRBD1 (5 bases). The V and J ends lost 0 bases and 5 bases respectively, with 11 bases between them. The CDR3 sequence is 14 residues long. CDR1 and CDR2 (germline): SGHNT, YYREEE (reference sequence). The DNA of the CDR3 is TGTGCCAGCAGCTTGGCCGTGCCAGGGACTGAAGCTTTCTTT. Protein sequence: CASSLAVPGTEAFF.

To note about this clonotype: The junction does not match germline at one end; this may be a read error. This chain links TRBV4-2 with TRBJ2-4, with TRBD2 as a possible D gene (5 bases). The V gene's germline CDR1 is LGHNA and CDR2 YNFKEQ. The CDR3 sequence is 17 residues long. CDR3 DNA: TGTACCAGCAGTCCCCGTGCGGGCAGAGGGGCCAAAAACATTCAGTACTTC. This sequence encodes CTSSPRAGRGAKNIQYF.

A remark on this clonotype: This may come from a read error, since a much larger clone is one base off. This chain links TRBV20-1 with TRBJ1-4; TRBD1 matches 9 bases. Germline values: CDR1 DFQATT, CDR2 SNEGSKA (reference sequence). The CDR3 length is 13 residues. The CDR3 is CSASTGGIEKRFF. DNA for the CDR3: TGCAGTGCTTCGACAGGGGGGATTGAAAAACGGTTTTTT.

This clonotype showed up just a few times. Compared with germline, one end of the junction differs, possibly owing to a read error. The V gene is TRBV6-6, the J gene TRBJ2-6; 11 nucleotides line up with TRBD1. Per germline, CDR1 MNHNY and CDR2 SVGAGI (reference sequence). The CDR3 is made up of 18 amino acids. The CDR3 region is CASSSRDRGSSGVNVLTF. The DNA for the CDR3 is TGTGCCAGCAGTTCCCGGGACAGGGGGTCTTCTGGGGTCAACGTCCTGACTTTC.

This clonotype was picked up one time. Since a much larger clone is just one base distant, this may be a read error. The J gene is TRBJ2-5, the V gene TRBV6-2 or TRBV6-3; TRBD2 aligns across 9 bases. V trimming: 7 bases; J trimming: 5 bases; junction bases outside the gene matches: 5. The CDR3 spans 13 residues. CDR1 and CDR2 (germline): MNHEY, SVGEGT. DNA of the CDR3: TGTGCCAGCAATAGCGGGAGCCATGAGACCCAGTACTTC. Amino acids: CASNSGSHETQYF.

On this clonotype itself: At one end, the junction sequence differs from germline, possibly due to a read error. The gene calls are TRBV4-3 and TRBJ2-5; no reliable D call. This CDR3 spans 13 amino acids. Per germline, CDR1 LGHNA and CDR2 YSLEER. The CDR3 DNA follows: TGCGCCAACAGCCATGGGTTTCAAGAGACCCAGTACTTC. Its protein is CANSHGFQETQYF.

This clonotype was detected only a few times. A much larger clone sits a single nucleotide away, making a read error possible. This chain links TRBV4-3 with TRBJ2-1, with 9 bases matching TRBD2. V lost 0 bases, J lost 3 bases, and 6 bases stayed unmatched. The CDR3 sequence is 17 residues long. Germline V CDR1 and CDR2: LGHNA, YSLEER. The DNA of the CDR3 is TGCGCCAGCAGCCAAGATAGGGCGGGAGGGGACTACAATGAGCAGTTCTTC. Its translation is CASSQDRAGGDYNEQFF.

This clonotype was counted between two and nine times. V usage is TRBV5-1 and J usage is TRBJ2-1, with TRBD2 matching 7 bases. CDR3 length equals 15 residues. CDR1 and CDR2 (germline): SGHRS, YFSETQ. V dropped 6 bases and J dropped 7; count of bases not matched to a gene: 13. Here the CDR3 reads CASTTLTGGSNEQFF. The CDR3 nucleotides are TGCGCCAGCACAACCCTCACCGGCGGGAGTAATGAGCAGTTCTTC.

There are a few counts of this clonotype. V gene TRBV30 combines with J gene TRBJ1-6; no clear D. CDR1 is GTSNPN and CDR2 is SVGIG in the germline V gene (reference sequence). The CDR3 is 13 amino acids. V lost 1 base to trimming and J lost 7 bases, with 8 bases between them. CDR3 residues: CAWSALLNSPLHF. The CDR3 coding sequence is TGTGCCTGGAGTGCTTTGTTGAATTCACCCCTCCACTTT.

Of note for this clonotype: This sequence may be a read error, since a much larger clone differs from it by one base. J is TRBJ1-1 and V is TRBV20-1; maybe TRBD1 (5 bases). Germline loops: CDR1 DFQATT, CDR2 SNEGSKA (reference sequence). The V gene lost 6 bases and the J gene lost 9 bases, with 14 bases spanning the gap. The CDR3 runs to 11 residues. CDR3 in amino acids: CSAWGGAKAFF. For the CDR3, the DNA is TGCAGTGCATGGGGGGGAGCAAAAGCTTTCTTT.

The chain is built from TRBV28 and TRBJ1-5, with D tentatively TRBD1 (5 bases). Germline V CDR1 and CDR2: MDHEN, SYDVKM. Trimming cost V 10 bases and J 0 bases, with 16 bases left between them. This CDR3 contains 15 residues. CDR3 amino acids: CATQGGDYSNQPQHF. CDR3 sequence (DNA): TGTGCCACTCAGGGAGGGGATTATAGCAATCAGCCCCAGCATTTT.

The chain recombines TRBV6-5 with TRBJ1-1; D is unclear. Germline assignment: CDR1 MNHEY and CDR2 SVGAGI. The CDR3 sequence is 14 residues long. The V end lost 4 bases, the J end lost 0 bases, and 9 bases lay between the germline ends. DNA for the CDR3: TGTGCCAGCAGTTCGGTCGAACTGAACACTGAAGCTTTCTTT. Residues: CASSSVELNTEAFF.